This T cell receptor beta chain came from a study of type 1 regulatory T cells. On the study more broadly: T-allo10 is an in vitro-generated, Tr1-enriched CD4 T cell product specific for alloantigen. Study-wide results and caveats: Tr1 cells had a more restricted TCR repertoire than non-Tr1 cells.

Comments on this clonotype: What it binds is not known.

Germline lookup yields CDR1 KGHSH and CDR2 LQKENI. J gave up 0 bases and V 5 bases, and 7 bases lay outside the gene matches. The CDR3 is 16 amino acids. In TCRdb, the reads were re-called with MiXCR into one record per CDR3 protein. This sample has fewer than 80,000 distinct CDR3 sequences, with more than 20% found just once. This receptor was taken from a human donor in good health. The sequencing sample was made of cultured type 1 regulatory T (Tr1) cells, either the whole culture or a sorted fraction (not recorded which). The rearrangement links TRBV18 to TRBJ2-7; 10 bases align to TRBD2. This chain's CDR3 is CASSTSGIPSSYEQYF. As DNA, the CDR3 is TGTGCCAGCTCAACTAGCGGGATCCCGTCCTCCTACGAGCAGTACTTC.